The clone carrying this T cell receptor (beta chain) was seen once. The record originates from a study of shared clonotypes between healthy human individuals. CDR1 is SQVTM and CDR2 is ANQGSEA in the germline V gene. The CDR3 loop spans 12 amino acids. Trimming took off 8 bases at V and 4 bases at J, with 14 bases between the two ends. TCRdb's table, derived via immunoSEQ multiplex PCR, lists solely in-frame clones and lacks some. This sample has about 710,000 clones, with around four fifths found just once. The sequence came from a woman aged 25 to 39 in good health. This rearrangement joins TRBV29-1 to TRBJ2-5; a weak D match, TRBD2 (5 bases). Sequencing was done on a sample of memory CD4+ T cells sorted from blood. Stated subset: CD45RA-negative fraction. The CDR3 sequence: CSTRASLETQYF. For the CDR3, the DNA is TGCAGCACGAGGGCTAGTCTAGAGACCCAGTACTTC.